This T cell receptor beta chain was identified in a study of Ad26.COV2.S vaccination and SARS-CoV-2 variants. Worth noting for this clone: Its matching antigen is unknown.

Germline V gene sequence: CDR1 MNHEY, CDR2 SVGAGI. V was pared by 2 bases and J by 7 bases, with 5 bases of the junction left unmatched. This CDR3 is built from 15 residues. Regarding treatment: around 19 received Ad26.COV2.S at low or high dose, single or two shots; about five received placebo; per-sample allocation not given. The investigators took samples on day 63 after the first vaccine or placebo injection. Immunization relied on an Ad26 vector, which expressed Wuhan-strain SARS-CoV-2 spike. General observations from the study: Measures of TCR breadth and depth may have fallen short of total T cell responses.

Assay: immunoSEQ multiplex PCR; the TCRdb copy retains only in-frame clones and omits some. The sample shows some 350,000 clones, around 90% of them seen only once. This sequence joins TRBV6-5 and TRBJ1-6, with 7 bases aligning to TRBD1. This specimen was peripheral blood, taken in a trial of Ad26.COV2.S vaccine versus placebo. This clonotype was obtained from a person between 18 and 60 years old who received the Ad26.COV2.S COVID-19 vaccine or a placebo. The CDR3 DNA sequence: TGTGCCAGCAGTTACACAGGGGCGCGGAATTCACCCCTCCACTTT. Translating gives CASSYTGARNSPLHF.